A single sample gave rise to the 23 T cell receptor beta chains below, sequenced in a study of identical twins. TCRdb itself ran the 5' RACE reads through MiXCR, one entry per CDR3 protein. The sample records fewer than 250,000 distinct CDR3 sequences, roughly 9.4% being singletons. Source material: memory (CD45RO+) T cells sorted from blood. These receptors were obtained from a young woman in good health.

In its sample, this clonotype was seen a few times. The chain employs TRBV3-1 and TRBJ1-2, with a possible D match to TRBD1 (6 bases). The CDR3 runs 13 residues. Germline-derived CDR1 and CDR2 are LGHDT and YNNKEL (reference sequence). Trimming pared 4 bases from V and 8 bases from J, leaving 14 bases between. The CDR3 sequence: CASSPRFGGGYTF. DNA for the CDR3: TGTGCCAGCAGCCCGCGATTCGGGGGCGGCTACACCTTC.

This clonotype has just a few counts. This chain links TRBV20-1 with TRBJ1-5; 7 nucleotides align to TRBD1. The germline V gene has CDR1 DFQATT and CDR2 SNEGSKA (reference sequence). J was trimmed by 0 bases and V by 5 bases; bases with no gene match: 10. The CDR3 is made up of 16 amino acids. CDR3 in amino acids: CSAGVTTGYSNQPQHF. The CDR3 DNA sequence: TGCAGTGCTGGGGTCACGACAGGGTATAGCAATCAGCCCCAGCATTTT.

This clonotype was seen many times. This CDR3 reads CASSLQFGGGRAGNEQYF. The CDR3 nucleotides are TGTGCCAGCAGCTTACAATTCGGAGGCGGGAGGGCCGGTAACGAGCAGTACTTC. The gene calls are TRBV11-2 and TRBJ2-7, with 9 positions matching TRBD2. The CDR3 has 18 residues. J gave up 5 bases and V 2 bases, and 16 bases lay outside the gene matches. Germline V CDR1 and CDR2: SGHAT, FQNNGV.

This clonotype was recorded a few times. The chain recombines TRBV7-9 with TRBJ2-5; weak D call: TRBD2 (5 bases). Germline loops: CDR1 SEHNR, CDR2 FQNEAQ (reference sequence). V dropped 1 base and J dropped 4 bases, with 13 bases sitting between them. This CDR3 contains 15 residues. In DNA, the CDR3 is TGTGCCAGCAGCTTAGGATTGTGGGAGTCAGAGACCCAGTACTTC. This codes for CASSLGLWESETQYF. Full variable domain (rest looked up from reference TRBV7-9 and TRBJ2-5): DTGVSQNPRHKITKRGQNVTFRCDPISEHNRLYWYRQTLGQGPEFLTYFQNEAQLEKSRLLSDRFSAERPKGSFSTLEIQRTEQGDSAMYLCASSLGLWESETQYFGPGTRLLVL.

V gene TRBV3-1 combines with J gene TRBJ1-1; D gene unclear. This CDR3 contains 12 residues. Germline CDR1 and CDR2: LGHDT and YNNKEL (reference sequence). The V end lost 8 bases, the J end lost 8 bases, and 15 bases lay between the germline ends. CDR3 nucleotides: TGTGCCAGCTCGACCTACGGGCTGGAAGCTTTCTTT. Translation: CASSTYGLEAFF.

In this sample, this clonotype turned up a few times. The V gene is TRBV6-5, the J gene TRBJ1-5; 9 bases map to TRBD1. With 4 bases clipped from V and 1 base from J, the junction kept 2 bases outside the gene matches. Germline V gives CDR1 MNHEY, CDR2 SVGAGI. This CDR3 is built from 15 residues. This chain's CDR3 is CASSSTGGSNQPQHF. In nucleotides, the CDR3 is TGTGCCAGCAGTTCGACAGGGGGAAGCAATCAGCCCCAGCATTTT.

The rearrangement joins TRBV5-1 to TRBJ2-1; the match to TRBD2 covers 8 bases. This CDR3 has 15 residues. Germline lookup yields CDR1 SGHRS and CDR2 YFSETQ. V lost 4 bases to trimming and J lost 4 bases; unmatched junction nucleotides: 7. In DNA form, the CDR3 reads TGCGCCAGCAGCCCCGGGACTAGGAGTTACAATGAGCAGTTCTTC. It is translated as CASSPGTRSYNEQFF.

This clonotype was recorded at least ten times. V gene TRBV6-1 combines with J gene TRBJ1-2, with D perhaps matching TRBD1 (6 bases). The CDR3 spans 11 residues. In germline, CDR1 is MNHNS, CDR2 SASEGT. Trimming stripped 8 bases from V and 4 bases from J, with 8 bases between. CDR3 loop: CASDRSYGYTF. In nucleotides, the CDR3 is TGTGCCAGCGACAGGTCCTATGGCTACACCTTC.

This clonotype was counted between two and nine times. V and J are TRBV20-1 and TRBJ2-3; possible D gene TRBD2, 5 bases. Trimming stripped 7 bases from V and 8 bases from J, with 16 bases between. Per the germline V gene, CDR1 is DFQATT and CDR2 is SNEGSKA (reference sequence). The CDR3 extends over 12 amino acids. The CDR3 here is CSVAPKAATQYF. The CDR3 nucleotides are TGCAGTGTGGCCCCCAAAGCGGCTACGCAGTATTTT.

The V call is TRBV20-1, the J call TRBJ1-1; TRBD1 matches 9 bases. The CDR3 totals 15 residues. Germline V gene sequence: CDR1 DFQATT, CDR2 SNEGSKA (reference sequence). After removal of 6 bases from V and 4 bases from J, the junction contained 12 bases not matched to a gene. CDR3 amino acids: CSANKIDRGFTEAFF. The CDR3 region has the DNA TGCAGTGCAAATAAAATTGACAGGGGGTTCACTGAAGCTTTCTTT.

This clonotype was seen ten or more times. The chain joins TRBV7-2 to TRBJ1-4, with D hard to call. Germline lookup yields CDR1 SGHTA and CDR2 FQGNSA. V lost 3 bases and J 1 base, leaving 6 bases between the germline ends. This CDR3 is built from 14 residues. In DNA form, the CDR3 reads TGTGCCAGCAGCTTTCAAGTAACTAATGAAAAACTGTTTTTT. Translating gives CASSFQVTNEKLFF.

This clonotype was counted only a few times. The genes are TRBV7-9 and TRBJ1-2; 9 bases are shared with TRBD1. V lost 5 bases and J lost 6; bases outside the gene matches: 7. This CDR3 contains 14 residues. Germline V CDR1 and CDR2: SEHNR, FQNEAQ (reference sequence). CDR3 nucleotides: TGTGCCAGCAGCCAACAGGGGGCGCAGAATGGCTACACCTTC. As protein: CASSQQGAQNGYTF. Based on the CDR3 plus reference TRBV7-9 and TRBJ1-2, the full variable domain is DTGVSQNPRHKITKRGQNVTFRCDPISEHNRLYWYRQTLGQGPEFLTYFQNEAQLEKSRLLSDRFSAERPKGSFSTLEIQRTEQGDSAMYLCASSQQGAQNGYTFGSGTRLTVV.

J is TRBJ2-1 and V is TRBV12-5; TRBD2 is a possible D gene (5 bases). The CDR3 consists of 17 residues. Germline CDR1 LGHNT, CDR2 FRNRAP. V was trimmed by 2 bases and J by 4 bases, leaving 18 bases between them. CDR3 in DNA: TGTGCTAGTGGTTTGCTCCATAGATCGGACTCATACAATGAGCAGTTCTTC. Translating it yields CASGLLHRSDSYNEQFF.

This clonotype has ten or more counts. The chain is built from TRBV5-1 and TRBJ2-7; tentative D call: TRBD1 (6 bases). The V gene lost 2 bases and the J gene lost 5 bases, with 11 bases spanning the gap. CDR3 size: 13 residues. Germline V CDR1 and CDR2: SGHRS, YFSETQ. CDR3 nucleotide sequence: TGCGCCAGCAGCTTAGGACAGCTCAACGAGCAGTACTTC. Its protein product is CASSLGQLNEQYF.

This clonotype has ten or more counts. This chain connects TRBV4-3 to TRBJ2-7; D is tentatively TRBD1 or TRBD2 (5 bases each). Germline values: CDR1 LGHNA, CDR2 YSLEER. This CDR3 has 19 residues. Deletions cut 1 base from V and 0 bases from J, with 22 bases between. The chain's CDR3 is CASSQGPIGIGTSSYEQYF. The CDR3 bases are TGCGCCAGCAGCCAAGGGCCTATCGGTATTGGGACCAGCTCCTACGAGCAGTACTTC.

The CDR3 here is CASSFGHRGLYGYTF. CDR3 nucleotides: TGTGCCAGCAGCTTTGGCCACAGGGGCCTCTATGGCTACACCTTC. This chain uses TRBV5-6 with TRBJ1-2; 7 bases fit TRBD1. The CDR3 is made up of 15 amino acids. Unmatched junction bases numbered 8, after V lost 2 bases and J lost 4 bases. CDR1 is SGHDT and CDR2 is YYEEEE in the germline V gene.

This clonotype was recorded at least ten times. This rearrangement joins TRBV20-1 to TRBJ2-3, with 9 bases fitting TRBD2. The V and J ends lost 1 base and 1 base, in that order; junction bases with no gene match: 0. Germline CDR1 DFQATT, CDR2 SNEGSKA (reference sequence). The CDR3 is 14 residues long. The DNA of the CDR3 is TGCAGTGCTAGAGGCGGGAGGGGCACAGATACGCAGTATTTT. It yields the protein CSARGGRGTDTQYF.

This clonotype came up many times. V usage is TRBV12-3 or TRBV12-4 and J usage is TRBJ2-1; D possibly uses TRBD1 or TRBD2 (5 bases each). This CDR3 comprises 16 residues. Between the trimmed V and J ends, which lost 1 base and 8 bases, there was a span of 18 bases. CDR3 residues: CASSLENDGGGDEQFF. In nucleotides, the CDR3 is TGTGCCAGCAGTTTAGAGAACGACGGTGGGGGTGATGAGCAGTTCTTC.

The table lists this clonotype with many counts. The chain joins TRBV10-3 to TRBJ2-5; the D gene is possibly TRBD2 (6 bases). V gave up 6 bases and J gave up 2 bases, with 10 bases separating them. Looked up from germline, CDR1 is ENHRY and CDR2 is SYGVKD. The CDR3 consists of 13 residues. The CDR3: CAIRRDLQETQYF. CDR3 DNA sequence: TGTGCCATCAGAAGGGACTTGCAAGAGACCCAGTACTTC.

This rearrangement joins TRBV20-1 to TRBJ2-2, with a tentative D call TRBD2 (5 bases). CDR1 is DFQATT, CDR2 SNEGSKA, per germline (reference sequence). The ends were cut back, 3 bases at V and 5 bases at J, with 16 bases in the middle. The CDR3 spans 15 residues. CDR3 in DNA: TGCAGTGCTAGTGGTCCTAGCTCTGGGACCGGGGAGCTGTTTTTT. This gives the protein CSASGPSSGTGELFF.

This clonotype came up a few times. The chain is built from TRBV6-2 or TRBV6-3 and TRBJ2-1; 9 positions agree with TRBD2. From germline, CDR1 is MNHEY and CDR2 SVGEGT. The junction had 13 bases not matched to a gene; V was cut back by 6 bases and J by 7 bases. The CDR3 runs to 16 residues. The CDR3 nucleotides are TGTGCCAGCAGCCTTGGGGCGGGAGGGCCTTTGAATGAGCAGTTCTTC. It translates to CASSLGAGGPLNEQFF.

This rearrangement joins TRBV20-1 to TRBJ2-3; TRBD2 matches at 8 bases. V lost 2 bases, J lost 0 bases, and 10 bases stayed unmatched. The CDR3 runs 17 residues. CDR1 is DFQATT and CDR2 is SNEGSKA in the germline V gene (reference sequence). CDR3 residues: CSARTLAGGSSTDTQYF. The CDR3 DNA sequence: TGCAGTGCTAGAACCCTAGCGGGCGGATCAAGCACAGATACGCAGTATTTT.

There are a few counts of this clonotype. The genes are TRBV5-1 and TRBJ1-1; TRBD1 matches 10 bases. This CDR3 comprises 14 residues. Germline V gene sequence: CDR1 SGHRS, CDR2 YFSETQ. Losses at the gene ends were 4 bases for V and 4 bases for J; bases not matched to a gene: 4. CDR3: CASSQDRGSTEAFF. The CDR3 coding sequence is TGCGCCAGCAGCCAGGACAGGGGGAGCACTGAAGCTTTCTTT.